This TCR beta chain was observed in a study of blood T cell repertoires in COVID-19. Across the whole study: Nucleic acid was either cDNA or gDNA, and it came from T cells, B-cell-depleted T cells, or PBMCs.

Trimming took 6 bases from V and 4 from J; bases not matched to a gene: 8. The germline V gene encodes CDR1 SNHLY and CDR2 FYNNEI. The CDR3 is made up of 15 amino acids. Sequencing used immunoSEQ multiplex PCR; TCRdb keeps in-frame clones, though not all of them. This table holds 150,000 to 200,000 clones, 88% found once. The chain joins TRBV2 to TRBJ2-1, with 8 bases fitting TRBD1. The TCR sequence derives from a human donor in a cohort sampled during active COVID-19. Sequencing used peripheral blood. The CDR3 here is CASRLDRGAYNEQFF. CDR3 DNA: TGTGCCAGCAGGTTAGACAGGGGTGCGTACAATGAGCAGTTCTTC.